These 29 T cell receptor beta chains share one sample of origin, sequenced in a study of breast tumors, draining lymph nodes, adjacent tissues. TCRdb independently ran MiXCR on the multiplex PCR reads; one entry per CDR3 protein. In the table there are approximately 230,000 distinct CDR3 sequences, around 35% of which are singletons. Samples came from axillary lymph nodes draining the breast cancer. The sequencing sample was made of axillary lymph node tissue. These receptors all come from a female donor with breast cancer. Some clones in this sample may be carry-over from other donors' samples.

V is TRBV7-3 and J is TRBJ1-6; a possible D gene is TRBD1 (6 bases). The CDR3 length is 19 residues. Looked up from germline, CDR1 is SGHTA and CDR2 is FQGTGA. V lost 3 bases and J 10 bases, leaving 28 bases between the germline ends. CDR3 residues: CASSLVQGFGGTGTSPLHF. CDR3 sequence (DNA): TGTGCCAGCAGCTTGGTACAGGGATTCGGGGGTACCGGAACCTCACCCCTCCACTTT.

There are a few counts of this clonotype. A much more abundant neighbour one base away suggests this may be a read error. This chain connects TRBV5-1 to TRBJ2-6, with unresolved D. Germline CDR1 SGHRS, CDR2 YFSETQ. This CDR3 spans 16 amino acids. The CDR3: CASSLPQSSRANVLTF. CDR3 DNA: TGCGCCAGCAGCTTGCCTCAGAGCTCTAGGGCCAACGTCCTGACTTTC.

This clonotype has more than one count but fewer than ten. The rearrangement uses TRBV2 and TRBJ2-1, with 8 positions matching TRBD2. The CDR3 sequence is 15 residues long. V shed 3 bases, J shed 12 bases, and the junction held 13 bases outside the gene matches. Looked up from germline, CDR1 is SNHLY and CDR2 is FYNNEI. The CDR3 region is CASSEGGSGTFGQFF. The CDR3 nucleotides read TGTGCCAGCAGTGAGGGGGGTAGCGGGACATTTGGGCAGTTCTTC.

As for this clonotype: Being one base from a much bigger clone, this may be a read error. The chain combines TRBV5-4 with TRBJ2-1; the D is unclear. The CDR3 contains 12 residues. The V and J ends lost 4 bases and 10 bases respectively, with 12 bases between them. Germline V gene data show CDR1 as SGHNT and CDR2 as YYREEE (reference sequence). The DNA for the CDR3 is TGTGCCAGCAGCGAACCCGGCACGGAGCAGTTCTTC. It specifies CASSEPGTEQFF.

Of note for this clonotype: A much larger clone is a single base away; this may be a read error. The chain joins TRBV5-8 to TRBJ2-6; 8 bases are a match to TRBD1. The length of the CDR3 is 13 residues. Germline V gives CDR1 SGHTS, CDR2 YDEGEE. The CDR3 is CAGSLGQADVLTF. The CDR3 DNA is TGTGCCGGCAGCTTGGGACAGGCCGACGTCCTGACTTTC. Drawing the rest from reference TRBV5-8 and TRBJ2-6, the complete variable domain is EAGVTQSPTHLIKTRGQQATLRCSPISGHTSVYWYQQALGLGLQFLLWYDEGEERNRGNFPPRFSGRQFPNYSSELNVNALELEDSALYLCAGSLGQADVLTFGAGSRLTVL.

This clonotype was observed at least ten times. The J gene is TRBJ2-3, the V gene TRBV2, with D possibly TRBD2 on 5 matching bases. Trimming took 3 bases from V and 3 from J, leaving 16 bases between them. The CDR3 covers 16 residues. Looked up from germline, CDR1 is SNHLY and CDR2 is FYNNEI. CDR3 sequence (DNA): TGTGCCAGCAGTGACGTCGGGCGGGCCCTAACAGATACGCAGTATTTT. Amino acid sequence: CASSDVGRALTDTQYF. Based on the CDR3 plus reference TRBV2 and TRBJ2-3, the full variable domain is EPEVTQTPSHQVTQMGQEVILRCVPISNHLYFYWYRQILGQKVEFLVSFYNNEISEKSEIFDDQFSVERPDGSNFTLKIRSTKLEDSAMYFCASSDVGRALTDTQYFGPGTRLTVL.

The V gene is TRBV20-1, the J gene TRBJ2-3, with 8 bases fitting TRBD2. V was clipped by 2 bases and J by 6 bases; unmatched bases: 7. This CDR3 is built from 14 residues. Germline V gene data show CDR1 as DFQATT and CDR2 as SNEGSKA (reference sequence). In nucleotides, the CDR3 is TGCAGTGCTAGACCCGGGGCGGGAGGCGATACGCAGTATTTT. Translating it yields CSARPGAGGDTQYF.

This clonotype was seen ten or more times. This sequence joins TRBV12-3 or TRBV12-4 and TRBJ1-6; the D is unclear. CDR3 length: 15 residues. V lost 8 bases and J lost 7, with 18 bases in between. Here the CDR3 reads CASRSGPRTNSPLHF. The CDR3 DNA reads as TGTGCCAGCCGCTCCGGGCCTAGGACCAATTCACCCCTCCACTTT.

This clonotype was recorded many times. The genes are TRBV11-3 and TRBJ1-6; D is unclear. The germline V gene encodes CDR1 SGHNT and CDR2 YENEEA. The CDR3 is 15 residues long. The V end was cut by 5 bases, the J end by 9 bases, with 17 bases between. For the CDR3, the DNA is TGTGCCAGCAGCCCCCTCGGAGGGCCCCTTTCACCCCTCCACTTT. This sequence encodes CASSPLGGPLSPLHF.

In its sample, this clonotype is medium-sized (0.01 to 0.1%). This sequence joins TRBV20-1 and TRBJ2-5; weak D call: TRBD1 (6 bases). The length of the CDR3 is 14 residues. V was pared by 0 bases and J by 5 bases, with 13 bases between. The germline gives CDR1 DFQATT, CDR2 SNEGSKA (reference sequence). The CDR3 nucleotides are TGCAGTGCTAGAGATCGACTCGACAGGGAGACCCAGTACTTC. It is translated as CSARDRLDRETQYF.

The rearrangement uses TRBV15 and TRBJ1-5, with D hard to call. V lost 0 bases and J lost 2, with 11 bases in between. CDR3 length: 16 amino acids. From germline, CDR1 is LNHNV and CDR2 YYDKDF (reference sequence). The CDR3 here is CATSRDRGFGNQPQHF. The CDR3 bases are TGTGCCACCAGCAGAGATCGGGGATTTGGCAATCAGCCCCAGCATTTT. Full variable domain (outside the CDR3, taken from reference TRBV15 and TRBJ1-5): DAMVIQNPRYQVTQFGKPVTLSCSQTLNHNVMYWYQQKSSQAPKLLFHYYDKDFNNEADTPDNFQSRRPNTSFCFLDIRSPGLGDTAMYLCATSRDRGFGNQPQHFGDGTRLSIL.

V gene TRBV15 combines with J gene TRBJ1-2; 9 positions agree with TRBD1. Per germline, CDR1 LNHNV and CDR2 YYDKDF (reference sequence). Losses at the gene ends were 3 bases for V and 5 bases for J; bases not matched to a gene: 4. The CDR3 spans 14 residues. CDR3 DNA: TGTGCCACCAGCAGCGGGGGACAGGGTTATGGCTACACCTTC. Translated: CATSSGGQGYGYTF.

This clonotype has at least ten counts. The rearrangement uses TRBV6-6 and TRBJ1-6; 7 positions match TRBD1. CDR3 length equals 15 residues. With 7 bases clipped from V and 3 bases from J, the junction kept 6 bases outside the gene matches. Germline V CDR1 and CDR2: MNHNY, SVGAGI (reference sequence). The DNA for the CDR3 is TGTGCCAGCATGTTACAGGGGAACTATAATTCACCCCTCCACTTT. Its protein is CASMLQGNYNSPLHF.

This clonotype was seen repeatedly, ten times or more. The chain links TRBV5-4 to TRBJ1-6; D not resolved. CDR1 is SGHNT and CDR2 is YYREEE in the germline V gene (reference sequence). Deletions cut 2 bases from V and 4 bases from J, with 7 bases between. CDR3 length: 14 residues. CDR3 in DNA: TGTGCCAGCAGCTTCGTACAGTATAATTCACCCCTCCACTTT. It yields the protein CASSFVQYNSPLHF.

In its sample, this clonotype was seen many times. This chain uses TRBV7-9 with TRBJ1-4, with D possibly TRBD1 on 6 matching bases. Per the germline V gene, CDR1 is SEHNR and CDR2 is FQNEAQ (reference sequence). The CDR3 length is 13 residues. The V end lost 1 base, the J end lost 7 bases, and 7 bases lay between the germline ends. The CDR3 coding sequence is TGTGCCAGCAGCTTAGGGGACACTGAAAAACTGTTTTTT. Translated, it gives CASSLGDTEKLFF.

In its sample, this clonotype was seen many times. V is TRBV20-1 and J is TRBJ2-1, with 8 bases matching TRBD2. CDR3 size: 16 residues. CDR1 DFQATT and CDR2 SNEGSKA come from the germline V gene (reference sequence). V gave up 0 bases and J gave up 3 bases; unmatched junction bases: 7. The CDR3 DNA sequence: TGCAGTGCTAGAGATATTTCGGGGACTAGCTACAATGAGCAGTTCTTC. Its protein is CSARDISGTSYNEQFF.

This clonotype was detected many times. J is TRBJ2-7 and V is TRBV20-1; a weak D match, TRBD2 (6 bases). The ends were cut back, 0 bases at V and 6 bases at J, with 18 bases in the middle. Germline CDR1 and CDR2: DFQATT and SNEGSKA (reference sequence). There are 15 residues in the CDR3. This CDR3 reads CSARDPLLASGEQYF. CDR3 coding DNA: TGCAGTGCTAGAGATCCCCTTCTAGCGAGCGGCGAGCAGTACTTC.

Comment on this clonotype: Possible read error: a much larger clone is one base away. The J gene is TRBJ2-3, the V gene TRBV2; TRBD2 matches at 8 bases. The CDR3 spans 15 residues. With V trimmed by 7 bases and J by 5 bases, 11 bases remained unmatched. The germline gives CDR1 SNHLY, CDR2 FYNNEI. CDR3 region: CASIRAGAGEDTQYF. In DNA form, the CDR3 reads TGTGCCAGCATCCGAGCGGGAGCGGGAGAAGATACGCAGTATTTT.

This clonotype was picked up many times. The rearrangement links TRBV12-5 to TRBJ2-1, with D perhaps matching TRBD2 (5 bases). Germline values: CDR1 LGHNT, CDR2 FRNRAP. V lost 0 bases and J 0 bases, leaving 15 bases between the germline ends. This CDR3 is 18 amino acids long. CDR3 sequence reads: CASGLVQGFSDSYNEQFF. The CDR3 DNA follows: TGTGCTAGTGGTTTGGTACAAGGTTTTAGCGACTCCTACAATGAGCAGTTCTTC.

This clonotype was picked up many times. This chain joins TRBV7-3 and TRBJ2-3; 13 nucleotides align to TRBD2. CDR1 SGHTA and CDR2 FQGTGA come from the germline V gene. The junction had 9 bases not matched to a gene; V was cut back by 1 base and J by 2 bases. This CDR3 region has 19 residues. CDR3 DNA sequence: TGTGCCAGCAGCTTAATGCCCCAACTAGCGGGAGGGATCACAGATACGCAGTATTTT. This encodes CASSLMPQLAGGITDTQYF.

This clonotype has at least ten counts. The chain is built from TRBV5-1 and TRBJ2-5; TRBD2 matches 15 bases. The CDR3 covers 17 residues. The ends lost 5 bases at V and 5 bases at J; junction bases unmatched: 10. Germline V gives CDR1 SGHRS, CDR2 YFSETQ. The DNA of the CDR3 is TGCGCCAGCAGAGTGGGACTAGCGGGAGGAGGAAGGGAGACCCAGTACTTC. It encodes CASRVGLAGGGRETQYF.

This clonotype was seen ten or more times. The chain uses TRBV18 and TRBJ2-1; D is uncertain. Trimming stripped 2 bases from V and 9 bases from J, with 8 bases between. Looked up from germline, CDR1 is KGHSH and CDR2 is LQKENI. This CDR3 has 12 amino acids. CDR3 in amino acids: CASSPWPGEQFF. In nucleotides, the CDR3 is TGTGCCAGCTCACCATGGCCGGGTGAGCAGTTCTTC. Full variable domain (rest looked up from reference TRBV18 and TRBJ2-1): NAGVMQNPRHLVRRRGQEARLRCSPMKGHSHVYWYRQLPEEGLKFMVYLQKENIIDESGMPKERFSAEFPKEGPSILRIQQVVRGDSAAYFCASSPWPGEQFFGPGTRLTVL.

The chain is built from TRBV30 and TRBJ2-3, with D perhaps TRBD1 (6 bases). Trimming pared 2 bases from V and 2 bases from J, leaving 20 bases between. Germline CDR1 GTSNPN, CDR2 SVGIG (reference sequence). The CDR3 extends over 17 amino acids. The CDR3 nucleotides are TGTGCCTGGAGTCTCTCGGGACACTTCGGAATCACAGATACGCAGTATTTT. Amino acids: CAWSLSGHFGITDTQYF.

This clonotype came up once. The V gene is TRBV6-5, the J gene TRBJ2-1; 11 positions agree with TRBD2. The trim removed 5 bases at V and 3 bases at J, leaving 9 bases unmatched. The germline V gene encodes CDR1 MNHEY and CDR2 SVGAGI. The CDR3 has 17 residues. In DNA, the CDR3 is TGTGCCAGCAGTGGACCCAGACTAGCGGGAATCTACAATGAGCAGTTCTTC. Encoded protein: CASSGPRLAGIYNEQFF.

As concerns this clonotype: A much more abundant neighbour one base away suggests this may be a read error. J is TRBJ2-1 and V is TRBV11-2; 10 bases align to TRBD2. This CDR3 contains 19 residues. The V and J ends lost 1 base and 3 bases, in that order; junction bases with no gene match: 12. From germline, CDR1 is SGHAT and CDR2 FQNNGV. DNA of the CDR3: TGTGCCAGCAGCTTAGGTACTAGCGGGGACCACCCTTTCTACAATGAGCAGTTCTTC. This gives the protein CASSLGTSGDHPFYNEQFF. Drawing the rest from reference TRBV11-2 and TRBJ2-1, the complete variable domain is EAGVAQSPRYKIIEKRQSVAFWCNPISGHATLYWYQQILGQGPKLLIQFQNNGVVDDSQLPKDRFSAERLKGVDSTLKIQPAKLEDSAVYLCASSLGTSGDHPFYNEQFFGPGTRLTVL.

There are a few counts of this clonotype. This chain connects TRBV12-3 or TRBV12-4 to TRBJ1-1; 8 bases are shared with TRBD1. The CDR3 covers 14 residues. V lost 6 bases to trimming and J lost 3 bases; unmatched junction nucleotides: 6. CDR3 sequence: CASRYRGIDTEAFF. CDR3 coding DNA: TGTGCCAGCAGATACAGGGGGATAGACACTGAAGCTTTCTTT.

The gene calls are TRBV19 and TRBJ1-6; D call uncertain. The ends were cut back, 6 bases at V and 10 bases at J, with 16 bases in the middle. The CDR3 sequence is 14 residues long. Germline loops: CDR1 LNHDA, CDR2 SQIVND (reference sequence). In DNA, the CDR3 is TGTGCCAGTAGCCTAGCGGCCGTCGGGTCACCCCTCCACTTT. Amino acid sequence: CASSLAAVGSPLHF.

This clonotype was recorded at least ten times. V is TRBV19 and J is TRBJ2-2; no clear D gene. CDR1 is LNHDA and CDR2 is SQIVND in the germline V gene (reference sequence). V was trimmed by 2 bases and J by 3 bases, leaving 16 bases between them. This CDR3 has 17 amino acids. Written as DNA, the CDR3 is TGTGCCAGTAGTATAAAGACAAATCTACGGGACACCGGGGAGCTGTTTTTT. It codes for CASSIKTNLRDTGELFF.

This clonotype was seen only a few times. The CDR3 loop reads CASSRQGTEHF. The CDR3 DNA sequence: TGTGCCAGCAGCCGACAGGGTACCGAGCATTTT. The V call is TRBV12-3 or TRBV12-4, the J call TRBJ1-5, with TRBD1 matching 7 bases. Trimming at V came to 6 bases and at J to 14 bases, leaving 7 bases not matched to a gene. CDR3 size: 11 residues.